This T cell receptor (beta chain) was sequenced during a study of cytomegalovirus exposure and HLA in healthy donors. The CDR3 is made up of 13 amino acids. CDR1 is SQVTM, CDR2 ANQGSEA, per germline. The V gene end was trimmed by 5 bases and the J gene end by 4 bases; junction bases not matched to a gene: 7. Of note for this clone: Its antigen remains unknown.

Study observations and caveats: Equally common other TCR beta chains were less clonally expanded than HLA-associated ones, a later analysis found.

The PCR was carried out with 60 Vbeta primers and 13 Jbeta primers. Here immunoSEQ multiplex PCR was the method, and the copy in TCRdb shows in-frame clones only, minus some. The sample includes around 99,000 clones, about four fifths of them seen just once. The sample taken for sequencing was PBMCs. The V call is TRBV29-1, the J call TRBJ1-2, with 7 positions matching TRBD1. The clonotype was recovered from a young woman in good health and CMV-seronegative. Here the CDR3 DNA reads TGCAGCGTTCGATCACAGGGGCTCTATGGCTACACCTTC. Translation gives CSVRSQGLYGYTF. Full variable domain (missing parts from reference TRBV29-1 and TRBJ1-2): SAVISQKPSRDICQRGTSLTIQCQVDSQVTMMFWYRQQPGQSLTLIATANQGSEATYESGFVIDKFPISRPNLTFSTLTVSNMSPEDSSIYLCSVRSQGLYGYTFGSGTRLTVV.